This is a list of T cell receptor beta chains from one sample in a study of shared clonotypes between healthy human individuals. TCRdb keeps only in-frame clones here, not all; method: immunoSEQ multiplex PCR. Seen here are about 870,000 clones, nearly 95% observed once, and the top ten hold approximately 25%. The sequenced sample consisted of naive CD8+ T cells sorted from blood. These receptor sequences come from a man aged 25 to 40 in good health. Both conserved end residues are part of each CDR3. A D gene is named only where the DNA matches it firmly. Some rows have no size entry. The others give once, few or many, or a class for an expanded clone.

v_gene: TRBV7-9
abundance: .
j_gene: TRBJ2-4
d_gene: .
CDR3nt: TGTGCCAGCAGCTCATATGAGGACTCCAAAAACATTCAGTACTTC
CDR3aa: CASSSYEDSKNIQYF

v_gene: TRBV25-1
abundance: .
j_gene: TRBJ2-1
d_gene: .
CDR3nt: TGTGCCAGCCGTATCAGCAGTGAGCAGTTCTTC
CDR3aa: CASRISSEQFF

v_gene: TRBV6-1
abundance: .
j_gene: TRBJ1-1
d_gene: .
CDR3nt: TGTGCCAGCAGTGAATTGACAGCGAGTTCGGGCACTGAAGCTTTCTTT
CDR3aa: CASSELTASSGTEAFF

v_gene: TRBV21-1
abundance: .
j_gene: TRBJ2-2
d_gene: .
CDR3nt: TGTGCCAGCAGCAAAGCAATCGGTAGGGCGGAGTCGAACACCGGGGAGCTGTTTTTT
CDR3aa: CASSKAIGRAESNTGELFF

v_gene: TRBV18
abundance: .
j_gene: TRBJ2-3
d_gene: TRBD1
CDR3nt: TGTGCCAGCTCACCTAGGATCCGGGACAGACTTTTCGCTACGCAGTATTTT
CDR3aa: CASSPRIRDRLFATQYF

v_gene: TRBV27
abundance: .
j_gene: TRBJ2-1
d_gene: .
CDR3nt: TGTGCCAGCAGTTTATGGGACGTAGCGACCCAGGGCTACAATGAGCAGTTCTTC
CDR3aa: CASSLWDVATQGYNEQFF

v_gene: TRBV7-2
abundance: .
j_gene: TRBJ2-7
d_gene: TRBD1
CDR3nt: TGTGCCAGCAGCTTAGCGGGGACAGGGGGCTACGAGCAGTACTTC
CDR3aa: CASSLAGTGGYEQYF

v_gene: TRBV18
abundance: .
j_gene: TRBJ2-1
d_gene: TRBD1
CDR3nt: TGTGCCAGCTCACCAAAGGACAGGGTAGGGCGGAATGAGCAGTTCTTC
CDR3aa: CASSPKDRVGRNEQFF

v_gene: TRBV7-8
abundance: .
j_gene: TRBJ2-2
d_gene: .
CDR3nt: TGTGCCAGCAGCTTAATTGGTGAGGGGTCGAACACCGGGGAGCTGTTTTTT
CDR3aa: CASSLIGEGSNTGELFF

v_gene: TRBV28
abundance: .
j_gene: TRBJ2-1
d_gene: .
CDR3nt: TGTGCCAGCACTAACACCTACAATGAGCAGTTCTTC
CDR3aa: CASTNTYNEQFF

v_gene: TRBV19
abundance: .
j_gene: TRBJ2-2
d_gene: TRBD2
CDR3nt: TGTGCCAGTAGTATCAACCCTCCGGGACTAGCGGGAGCAACCGGGGAGCTGTTTTTT
CDR3aa: CASSINPPGLAGATGELFF

v_gene: TRBV7-2
abundance: .
j_gene: TRBJ2-1
d_gene: .
CDR3nt: TGTGCCAGCAGCTTGAGGGGGAATGAGCAGTTCTTC
CDR3aa: CASSLRGNEQFF

v_gene: TRBV7-9
abundance: few
j_gene: TRBJ2-2
d_gene: TRBD2
CDR3nt: TGTGCCAGCAGCTTCGGACTAGCTCCCGGGGAGCTGTTTTTT
CDR3aa: CASSFGLAPGELFF

v_gene: TRBV9
abundance: .
j_gene: TRBJ1-5
d_gene: .
CDR3nt: TGTGCCAGCAGCCCTGGGTATAGCAATCAGCCCCAGCATTTT
CDR3aa: CASSPGYSNQPQHF

v_gene: TRBV10-2
abundance: .
j_gene: TRBJ2-7
d_gene: .
CDR3nt: TGCGCCAGCAGTGAGTCGTCTAGCTGGTTGGCCGAGCAGTACTTC
CDR3aa: CASSESSSWLAEQYF

v_gene: TRBV30
abundance: .
j_gene: TRBJ2-3
d_gene: .
CDR3nt: TGTGCCGGACAGTATCACGGGAGTAGCACAGATACGCAGTATTTT
CDR3aa: CAGQYHGSSTDTQYF

v_gene: TRBV13
abundance: .
j_gene: TRBJ2-2
d_gene: TRBD2
CDR3nt: TGTGCCAGCAGCCCCACTAGCGGGGCGAACACCGGGGAGCTGTTTTTT
CDR3aa: CASSPTSGANTGELFF

v_gene: TRBV9
abundance: .
j_gene: TRBJ1-1
d_gene: .
CDR3nt: TGTGCCAGCAGCCTTCAGCTTGGACAATCCGAAGCTTTCTTT
CDR3aa: CASSLQLGQSEAFF

v_gene: TRBV10-1
abundance: .
j_gene: TRBJ2-1
d_gene: .
CDR3nt: TGCGCCAGCAGTGAGAGAAACAGGGTCGATGAGCAGTTCTTC
CDR3aa: CASSERNRVDEQFF

v_gene: TRBV27
abundance: .
j_gene: TRBJ2-7
d_gene: TRBD2
CDR3nt: TGTGCCAGCAGTCCGTCGACTAGCGGGACCTACGAGCAGTACTTC
CDR3aa: CASSPSTSGTYEQYF

v_gene: TRBV6-4
abundance: .
j_gene: TRBJ2-3
d_gene: TRBD2
CDR3nt: TGTGCCAGCAGTCGACTAGCGGGAGAAAGACCAGATACGCAGTATTTT
CDR3aa: CASSRLAGERPDTQYF

v_gene: TRBV11-2
abundance: .
j_gene: TRBJ2-3
d_gene: TRBD2
CDR3nt: TGTGCCAGCAGCTTATACGGTAGTAGCGGGATCAGCACAGATACGCAGTATTTT
CDR3aa: CASSLYGSSGISTDTQYF

v_gene: TRBV4-3
abundance: .
j_gene: TRBJ2-7
d_gene: .
CDR3nt: TGCGCCAGCAGCCACCTTCAGGGGCCCTACGAGCAGTACTTC
CDR3aa: CASSHLQGPYEQYF

v_gene: TRBV11-2
abundance: .
j_gene: TRBJ2-5
d_gene: .
CDR3nt: TGTGCCAGCAGCTTCGGCAATCCGGGAGAGACCCAGTACTTC
CDR3aa: CASSFGNPGETQYF

v_gene: TRBV6-1
abundance: .
j_gene: TRBJ2-7
d_gene: TRBD1
CDR3nt: TGTGCCAGCAGTGAAAGGGTAGGGACAGGGGCCGAGCAGTACTTC
CDR3aa: CASSERVGTGAEQYF

v_gene: TRBV15
abundance: .
j_gene: TRBJ2-7
d_gene: TRBD1
CDR3nt: TGTGCCACCAGCACGGGACAGGCGAACTACGAGCAGTACTTC
CDR3aa: CATSTGQANYEQYF

v_gene: TRBV19
abundance: .
j_gene: TRBJ2-1
d_gene: TRBD2
CDR3nt: TGTGCCAGTAGTATAGTTAGCGGGAGTAGGAATGAGCAGTTCTTC
CDR3aa: CASSIVSGSRNEQFF

v_gene: TRBV10-1
abundance: .
j_gene: TRBJ2-2
d_gene: .
CDR3nt: TGCGCCAGCAGCGACCTTGGGGCTCCGAACACCGGGGAGCTGTTTTTT
CDR3aa: CASSDLGAPNTGELFF

v_gene: TRBV7-9
abundance: .
j_gene: TRBJ1-3
d_gene: .
CDR3nt: TGTGCCATTTTTAAGGGTGACAACGAAGACACCATATATTTT
CDR3aa: CAIFKGDNEDTIYF

v_gene: TRBV27
abundance: .
j_gene: TRBJ2-7
d_gene: TRBD1
CDR3nt: TGTGCCAGCAGTCCGGACAGGGCCAACGAGCAGTACTTC
CDR3aa: CASSPDRANEQYF

v_gene: TRBV6-1
abundance: .
j_gene: TRBJ2-3
d_gene: .
CDR3nt: TGTGCCAGCAGTGAAGTCGGCAGCACAGATACGCAGTATTTT
CDR3aa: CASSEVGSTDTQYF